This T cell receptor beta chain was identified during a study of cytomegalovirus exposure and HLA in healthy donors. Overall study findings and caveats: Rarity characterized most TCR sequences, yet some public TCRs appeared in many donors.

Trimming removed 5 bases from V and 10 bases from J; junction bases left unmatched: 13. From germline, CDR1 is LNHDA and CDR2 SQIVND (reference sequence). The length of the CDR3 is 14 residues. In regard to this clone: Its antigen is not known.

Nominal health characterized the donors when sampled, though unrecorded immune exposures were likely. Primers for the PCR totalled 60 Vbeta and 13 Jbeta. Using immunoSEQ multiplex PCR, the repertoire was profiled, and TCRdb retains in-frame clones only, with some absent. The sample holds around 150,000 clones; around 76% are singletons and the top ten take around 2.1%. Sequencing was carried out using PBMCs. The source of this sequence is a female donor in good health and CMV-seronegative. The chain joins TRBV19 to TRBJ1-1; 7 nucleotides match TRBD1. Here the CDR3 reads CASSLQGIRVGAFF. The CDR3, as DNA: TGTGCCAGTAGTTTACAGGGGATAAGGGTGGGAGCTTTCTTT. The whole variable domain, filled in from reference TRBV19 and TRBJ1-1, reads DGGITQSPKYLFRKEGQNVTLSCEQNLNHDAMYWYRQDPGQGLRLIYYSQIVNDFQKGDIAEGYSVSREKKESFPLTVTSAQKNPTAFYLCASSLQGIRVGAFFGQGTRLTVV.